What follows describes a single T cell receptor (beta chain). Antigen specificity is unknown. Profiled with immunoSEQ multiplex PCR; TCRdb holds only in-frame clones, not every one. The sample records approximately 30,000 clones, approximately 96% being singletons. This specimen belongs to a study of T cell clonotyping in hematopoietic cell transplantation. Study-wide results and caveats: Pathologically expanded recipient clonotypes increased progressively from day 30 to day 180 as diversity fell. Broader posttransplant TCR repertoire diversity was predicted by graft donor and pretransplant recipient Inverse Simpson Index values.

The sample consisted of peripheral blood mononuclear cells. The receptor comes from a man aged 50-60 years in good health. Some clones in this sample may be carry-over from other donors' samples.

The CDR3 sequence is CASSPDREGDTQYF. The CDR3 bases are TGCGCCAGCAGCCCGGACAGGGAGGGAGATACGCAGTATTTT. This chain links TRBV5-1 with TRBJ2-3, with D possibly being TRBD1 (8 bases). CDR3 length: 14 residues. The germline V gene has CDR1 SGHRS and CDR2 YFSETQ. Trimming stripped 4 bases from V and 5 bases from J, with 14 bases between.